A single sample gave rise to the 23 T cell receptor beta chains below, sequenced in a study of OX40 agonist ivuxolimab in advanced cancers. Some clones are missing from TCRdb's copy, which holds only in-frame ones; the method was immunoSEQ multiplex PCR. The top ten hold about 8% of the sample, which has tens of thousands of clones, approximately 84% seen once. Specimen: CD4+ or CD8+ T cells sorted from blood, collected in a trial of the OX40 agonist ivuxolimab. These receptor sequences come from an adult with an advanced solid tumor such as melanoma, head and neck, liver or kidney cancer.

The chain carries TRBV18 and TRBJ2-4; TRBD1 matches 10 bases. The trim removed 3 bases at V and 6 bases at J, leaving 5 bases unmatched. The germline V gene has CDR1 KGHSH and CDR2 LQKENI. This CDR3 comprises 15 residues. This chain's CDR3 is CASSPLDRGGNIQYF. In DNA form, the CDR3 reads TGTGCCAGCTCACCCCTGGACAGGGGGGGAAACATTCAGTACTTC.

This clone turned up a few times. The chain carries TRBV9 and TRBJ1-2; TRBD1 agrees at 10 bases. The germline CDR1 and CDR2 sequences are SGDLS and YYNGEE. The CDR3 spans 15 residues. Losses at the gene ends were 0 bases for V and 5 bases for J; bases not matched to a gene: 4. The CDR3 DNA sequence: TGTGCCAGCAGCGTAGAGGGGGGACAGGGGTATGGCTACACCTTC. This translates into CASSVEGGQGYGYTF.

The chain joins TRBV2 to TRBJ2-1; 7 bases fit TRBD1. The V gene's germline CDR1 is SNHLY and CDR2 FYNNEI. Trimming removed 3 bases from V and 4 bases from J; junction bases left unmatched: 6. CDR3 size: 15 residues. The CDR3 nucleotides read TGTGCCAGCAGTGACCGGGACAGCCTTTACAATGAGCAGTTCTTC. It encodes CASSDRDSLYNEQFF.

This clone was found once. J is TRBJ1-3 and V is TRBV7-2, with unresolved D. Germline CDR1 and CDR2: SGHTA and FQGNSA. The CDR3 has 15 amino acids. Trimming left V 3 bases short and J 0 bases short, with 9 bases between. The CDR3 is CASSFTPNSGNTIYF. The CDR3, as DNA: TGTGCCAGCAGCTTCACACCAAACTCTGGAAACACCATATATTTT. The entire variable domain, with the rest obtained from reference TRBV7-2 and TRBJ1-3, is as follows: GAGVSQSPSNKVTEKGKDVELRCDPISGHTALYWYRQSLGQGLEFLIYFQGNSAPDKSGLPSDRFSAERTGGSVSTLTIQRTQQEDSAVYLCASSFTPNSGNTIYFGEGSWLTVV.

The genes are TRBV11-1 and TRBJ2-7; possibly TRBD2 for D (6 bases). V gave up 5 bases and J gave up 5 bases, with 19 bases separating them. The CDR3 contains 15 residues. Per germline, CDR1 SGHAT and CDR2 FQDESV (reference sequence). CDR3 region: CASSRSSSGGNEQYF. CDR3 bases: TGTGCCAGCAGCCGATCGTCGTCTGGGGGGAACGAGCAGTACTTC.

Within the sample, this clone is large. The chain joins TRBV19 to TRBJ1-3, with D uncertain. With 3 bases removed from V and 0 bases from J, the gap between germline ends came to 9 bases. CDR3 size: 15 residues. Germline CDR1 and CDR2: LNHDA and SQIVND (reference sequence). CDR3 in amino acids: CASSIKAYSGNTIYF. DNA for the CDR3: TGTGCCAGTAGTATCAAGGCTTACTCTGGAAACACCATATATTTT.

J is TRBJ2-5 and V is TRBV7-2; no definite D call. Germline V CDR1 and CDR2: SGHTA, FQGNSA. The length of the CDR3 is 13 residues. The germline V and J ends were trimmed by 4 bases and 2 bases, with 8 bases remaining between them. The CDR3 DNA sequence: TGTGCCAGCAGCTCGCTGATACAAGAGACCCAGTACTTC. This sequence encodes CASSSLIQETQYF.

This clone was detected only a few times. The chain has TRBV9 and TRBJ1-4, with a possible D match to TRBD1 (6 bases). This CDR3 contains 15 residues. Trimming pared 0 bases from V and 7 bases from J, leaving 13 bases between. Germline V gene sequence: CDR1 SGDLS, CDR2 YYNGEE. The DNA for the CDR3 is TGTGCCAGCAGCGTAGCTGGGACACCGTTTGAAAAACTGTTTTTT. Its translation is CASSVAGTPFEKLFF.

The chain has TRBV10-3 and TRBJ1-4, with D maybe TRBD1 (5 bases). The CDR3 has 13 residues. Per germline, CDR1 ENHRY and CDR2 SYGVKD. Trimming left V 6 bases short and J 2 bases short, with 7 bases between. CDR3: CAISRATNEKLFF. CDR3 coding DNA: TGTGCCATCAGCAGGGCGACTAATGAAAAACTGTTTTTT.

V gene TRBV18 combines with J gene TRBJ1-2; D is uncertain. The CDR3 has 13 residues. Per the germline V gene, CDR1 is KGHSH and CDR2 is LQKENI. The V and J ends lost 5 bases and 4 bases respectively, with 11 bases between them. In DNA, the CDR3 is TGTGCCAGCTCATATGGGGAGGGCTATGGCTACACCTTC. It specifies CASSYGEGYGYTF.

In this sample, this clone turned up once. CDR3 protein: CASSLGGGPRKGYEQYF. The DNA of the CDR3 is TGTGCCAGCAGCTTAGGAGGGGGCCCAAGGAAGGGCTACGAGCAGTACTTC. V usage is TRBV7-2 and J usage is TRBJ2-7; 7 bases are shared with TRBD1. There are 17 residues in the CDR3. Germline lookup yields CDR1 SGHTA and CDR2 FQGNSA. V gave up 1 base and J gave up 3 bases; unmatched junction bases: 12.

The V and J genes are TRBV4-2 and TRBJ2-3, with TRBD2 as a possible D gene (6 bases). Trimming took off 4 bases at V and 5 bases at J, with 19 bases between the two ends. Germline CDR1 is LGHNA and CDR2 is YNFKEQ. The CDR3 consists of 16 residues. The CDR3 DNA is TGTGCCAGCAGCCCCGGAGGGAGTAACACACAAGATACGCAGTATTTT. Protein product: CASSPGGSNTQDTQYF.

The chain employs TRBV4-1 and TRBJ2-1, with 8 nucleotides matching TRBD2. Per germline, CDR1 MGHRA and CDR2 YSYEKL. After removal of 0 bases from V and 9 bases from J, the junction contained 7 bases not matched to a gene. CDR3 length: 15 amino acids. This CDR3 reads CASSQDTGGPLEQFF. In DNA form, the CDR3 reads TGCGCCAGCAGCCAAGATACGGGGGGGCCACTTGAGCAGTTCTTC.

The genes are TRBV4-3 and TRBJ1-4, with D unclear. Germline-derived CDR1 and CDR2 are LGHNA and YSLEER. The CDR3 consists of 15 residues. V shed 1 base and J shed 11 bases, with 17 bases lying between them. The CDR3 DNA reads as TGCGCCAGCAGCCAAGGCCCCCGTAGAGGAGGTAAACTGTTTTTT. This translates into CASSQGPRRGGKLFF.

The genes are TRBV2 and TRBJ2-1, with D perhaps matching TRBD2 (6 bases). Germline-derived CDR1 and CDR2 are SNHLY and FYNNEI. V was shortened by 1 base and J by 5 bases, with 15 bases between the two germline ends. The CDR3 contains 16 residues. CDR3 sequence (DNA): TGTGCCAGCAGTGAAGGTCTCGGGACTCCCAACAATGAGCAGTTCTTC. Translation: CASSEGLGTPNNEQFF. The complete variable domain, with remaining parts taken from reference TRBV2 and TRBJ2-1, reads EPEVTQTPSHQVTQMGQEVILRCVPISNHLYFYWYRQILGQKVEFLVSFYNNEISEKSEIFDDQFSVERPDGSNFTLKIRSTKLEDSAMYFCASSEGLGTPNNEQFFGPGTRLTVL.

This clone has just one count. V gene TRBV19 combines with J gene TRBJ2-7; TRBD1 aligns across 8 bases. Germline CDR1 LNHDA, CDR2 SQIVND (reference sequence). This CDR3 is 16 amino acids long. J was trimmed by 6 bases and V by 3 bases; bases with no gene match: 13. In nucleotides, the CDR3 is TGTGCCAGTAGTATTTTCGGGACAGGACCTCTGGGCGAGCAGTACTTC. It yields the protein CASSIFGTGPLGEQYF.

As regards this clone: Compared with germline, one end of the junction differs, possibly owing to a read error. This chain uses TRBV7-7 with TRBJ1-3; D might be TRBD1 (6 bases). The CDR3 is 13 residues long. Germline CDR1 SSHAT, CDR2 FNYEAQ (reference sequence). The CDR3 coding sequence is TGTGCTAGCAGCTTAGACCGTGACAGGACCATATATTTT. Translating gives CASSLDRDRTIYF.

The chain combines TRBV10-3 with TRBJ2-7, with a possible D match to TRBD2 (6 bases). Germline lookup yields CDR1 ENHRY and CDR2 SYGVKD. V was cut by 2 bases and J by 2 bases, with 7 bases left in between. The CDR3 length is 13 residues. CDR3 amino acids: CAISEAGTYEQYF. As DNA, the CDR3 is TGTGCCATCAGTGAGGCGGGGACCTACGAGCAGTACTTC.

The CDR3 DNA reads as TGTGCCAGCACCACGGAACACATGAACACTGAAGCTTTCTTT. Protein product: CASTTEHMNTEAFF. This chain links TRBV11-3 with TRBJ1-1; D remains unclear. CDR3 length equals 14 residues. The germline V gene encodes CDR1 SGHNT and CDR2 YENEEA. V was pared by 7 bases and J by 0 bases, with 12 bases between.

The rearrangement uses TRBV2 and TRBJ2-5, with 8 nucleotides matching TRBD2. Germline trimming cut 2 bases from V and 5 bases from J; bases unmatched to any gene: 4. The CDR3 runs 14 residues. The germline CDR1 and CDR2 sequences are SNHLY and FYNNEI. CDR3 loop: CASSEPGGHETQYF. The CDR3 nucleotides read TGTGCCAGCAGTGAACCGGGGGGGCACGAGACCCAGTACTTC.

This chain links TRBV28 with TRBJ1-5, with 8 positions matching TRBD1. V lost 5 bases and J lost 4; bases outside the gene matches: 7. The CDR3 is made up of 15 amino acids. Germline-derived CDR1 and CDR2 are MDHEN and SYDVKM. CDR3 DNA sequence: TGTGCCAGCAGTACCGCGGACAGGGAGAATCAGCCCCAGCATTTT. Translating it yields CASSTADRENQPQHF.

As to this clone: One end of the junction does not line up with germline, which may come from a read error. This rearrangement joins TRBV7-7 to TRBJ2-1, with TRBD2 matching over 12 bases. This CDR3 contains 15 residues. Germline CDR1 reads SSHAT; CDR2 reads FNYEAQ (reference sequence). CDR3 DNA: TGTGCTAGCAGCTTAGTGGCTAGCGGGGGGGCGGAGCAGTTCTTC. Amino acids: CASSLVASGGAEQFF.

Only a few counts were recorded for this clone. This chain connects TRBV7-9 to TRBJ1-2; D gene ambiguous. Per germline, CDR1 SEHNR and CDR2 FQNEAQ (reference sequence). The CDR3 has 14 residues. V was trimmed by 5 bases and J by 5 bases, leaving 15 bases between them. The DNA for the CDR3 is TGTGCCAGCAGCCGACCGACGGAAAGATATGGCTACACCTTC. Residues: CASSRPTERYGYTF.